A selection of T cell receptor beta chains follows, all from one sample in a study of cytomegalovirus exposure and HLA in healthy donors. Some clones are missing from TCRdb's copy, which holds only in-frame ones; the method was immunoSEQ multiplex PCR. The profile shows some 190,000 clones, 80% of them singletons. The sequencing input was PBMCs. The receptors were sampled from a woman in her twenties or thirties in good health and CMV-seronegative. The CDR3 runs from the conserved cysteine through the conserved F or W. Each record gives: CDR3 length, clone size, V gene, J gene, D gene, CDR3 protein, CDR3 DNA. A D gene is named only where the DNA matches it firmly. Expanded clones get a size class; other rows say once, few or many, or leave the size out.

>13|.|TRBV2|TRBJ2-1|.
CASGRDSYNEQFF
TGTGCCAGCGGACGGGACTCCTACAATGAGCAGTTCTTC
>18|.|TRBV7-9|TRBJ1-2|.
CASSLALLGAGIFDGYTF
TGTGCCAGCAGCTTAGCGCTTCTGGGGGCAGGGATTTTTGATGGCTACACCTTC
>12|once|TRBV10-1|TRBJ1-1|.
CASSDRGGEAFF
TGCGCCAGCAGTGATAGGGGCGGTGAAGCTTTCTTT
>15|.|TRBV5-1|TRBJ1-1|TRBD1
CASSSGQGENTEAFF
TGCGCCAGCAGCTCAGGACAGGGCGAGAACACTGAAGCTTTCTTT
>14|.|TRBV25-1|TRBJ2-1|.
CASNIGDKRNEQFF
TGTGCCAGCAACATTGGGGACAAGAGGAATGAGCAGTTCTTC
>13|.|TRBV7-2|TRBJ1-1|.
CASSLVQETEAFF
TGTGCCAGCAGCTTAGTACAGGAAACTGAAGCTTTCTTT
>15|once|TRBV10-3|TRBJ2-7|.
CAISTLNRGLYEQYF
TGTGCCATCAGTACCCTGAACAGGGGACTCTACGAGCAGTACTTC
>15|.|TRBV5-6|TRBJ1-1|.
CASSSRWQGNTEAFF
TGTGCCAGCAGCTCGAGGTGGCAGGGGAACACTGAAGCTTTCTTT
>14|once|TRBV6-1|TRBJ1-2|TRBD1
CASSLIRQGQGYTF
TGTGCCAGCAGTCTCATCCGACAGGGTCAGGGCTACACCTTC
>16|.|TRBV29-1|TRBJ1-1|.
CSVEVSPTAMNTEAFF
TGCAGCGTTGAAGTCAGCCCGACAGCAATGAACACTGAAGCTTTCTTT
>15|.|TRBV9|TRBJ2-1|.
CASSGRESSYNEQFF
TGTGCCAGCAGCGGACGGGAAAGCTCCTACAATGAGCAGTTCTTC
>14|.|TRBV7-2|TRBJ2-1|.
CASNPERSYNEQFF
TGTGCCAGCAACCCGGAGCGCTCCTACAATGAGCAGTTCTTC
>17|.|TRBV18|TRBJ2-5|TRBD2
CASSPLAGGPGGETQYF
TGTGCCAGCTCACCACTAGCGGGGGGGCCAGGTGGAGAGACCCAGTACTTC
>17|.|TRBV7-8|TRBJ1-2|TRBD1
CASSSTPGQGLNYGYTF
TGTGCCAGCAGCTCAACTCCGGGACAGGGGCTCAACTATGGCTACACCTTC
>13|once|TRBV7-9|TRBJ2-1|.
CASSLSELGEQFF
TGTGCCAGCAGCCTGTCCGAGCTTGGTGAGCAGTTCTTC
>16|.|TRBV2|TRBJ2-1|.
CASSEGRGGTYNEQFF
TGTGCCAGCAGTGAAGGGAGGGGGGGCACCTACAATGAGCAGTTCTTC
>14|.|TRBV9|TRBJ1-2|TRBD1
CASSVGTGSSGYTF
TGTGCCAGCAGCGTAGGGACAGGGTCGAGCGGCTACACCTTC
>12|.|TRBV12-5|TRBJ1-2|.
CASGLASYGYTF
TGTGCTAGTGGTTTGGCTTCCTATGGCTACACCTTC
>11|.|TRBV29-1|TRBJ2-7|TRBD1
CSARDSYEQYF
TGCAGCGCCCGGGACAGCTACGAGCAGTACTTC
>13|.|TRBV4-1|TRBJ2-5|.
CASSQVTGETQYF
TGCGCCAGCAGCCAAGTTACGGGAGAGACCCAGTACTTC
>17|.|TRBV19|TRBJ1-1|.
CASSSVYKEFGDTEAFF
TGTGCCAGTAGCTCCGTTTACAAGGAATTTGGAGACACTGAAGCTTTCTTT
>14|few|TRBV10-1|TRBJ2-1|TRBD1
CASSRDRVTNEQFF
TGCGCCAGCAGTCGGGACAGGGTGACGAATGAGCAGTTCTTC
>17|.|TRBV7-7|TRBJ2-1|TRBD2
CASSLAPGRGIFNEQFF
TGTGCTAGCAGCTTAGCGCCGGGGCGGGGGATCTTCAATGAGCAGTTCTTC
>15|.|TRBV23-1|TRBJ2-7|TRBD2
CASSPRRCGGYEQYF
TGCGCCAGCAGTCCCAGACGGTGCGGGGGGTACGAGCAGTACTTC
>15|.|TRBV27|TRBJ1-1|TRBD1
CASSFRTQGGTEAFF
TGTGCCAGCAGTTTCCGAACCCAGGGGGGCACTGAAGCTTTCTTT
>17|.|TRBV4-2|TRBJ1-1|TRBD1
CASSQDWQGGWNTEAFF
TGTGCCAGCAGCCAAGATTGGCAGGGGGGATGGAACACTGAAGCTTTCTTT
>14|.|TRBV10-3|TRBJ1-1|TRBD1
CAITKRGLDTEAFF
TGTGCCATCACGAAGAGGGGGCTCGACACTGAAGCTTTCTTT
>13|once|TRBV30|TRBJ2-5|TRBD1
CAWGGQEGKTQYF
TGTGCCTGGGGGGGACAGGAGGGAAAGACCCAGTACTTC
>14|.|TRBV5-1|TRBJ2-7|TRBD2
CASSRQRGPYEQYF
TGCGCCAGCAGCCGGCAGCGGGGACCCTACGAGCAGTACTTC
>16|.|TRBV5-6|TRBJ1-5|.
CASSSILEAGNQPQHF
TGTGCCAGCAGCTCCATACTGGAGGCGGGCAATCAGCCCCAGCATTTT
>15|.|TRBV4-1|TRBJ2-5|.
CASSQGGLFQETQYF
TGCGCCAGCAGCCAGGGGGGACTGTTCCAAGAGACCCAGTACTTC
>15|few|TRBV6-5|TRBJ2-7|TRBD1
CASRGTQGASYEQYF
TGTGCCAGCCGAGGGACACAGGGGGCGTCCTACGAGCAGTACTTC
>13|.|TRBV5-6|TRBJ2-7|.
CASSLAGRSEQYF
TGTGCCAGCAGCTTGGCGGGTAGGTCCGAGCAGTACTTC
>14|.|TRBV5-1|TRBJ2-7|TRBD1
CASSGGQGSGEQYF
TGCGCCAGCAGCGGAGGACAGGGCTCGGGTGAGCAGTACTTC
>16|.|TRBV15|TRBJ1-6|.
CATSRDGTTSGSPLHF
TGTGCCACCAGCAGGGACGGAACCACAAGCGGTTCACCCCTCCACTTT
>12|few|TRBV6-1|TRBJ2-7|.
CASSDLRKETVF
TGTGCCAGCAGTGATCTTAGGAAAGAGACTGTCTTC
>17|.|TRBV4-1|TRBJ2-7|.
CASSQDPAGAPNYEQYF
TGCGCCAGCAGCCAAGATCCTGCAGGGGCTCCCAACTACGAGCAGTACTTC
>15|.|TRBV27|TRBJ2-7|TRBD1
CASSSRDRETYEQYF
TGTGCCAGCAGTTCCCGGGACAGGGAAACCTACGAGCAGTACTTC
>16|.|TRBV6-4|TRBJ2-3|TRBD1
CASSAGTGPSTDTQYF
TGTGCCAGCAGCGCCGGGACAGGCCCTAGCACAGATACGCAGTATTTT
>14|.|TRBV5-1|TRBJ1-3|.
CASSLAFSGNTIYF
TGCGCCAGCAGCCTGGCTTTCTCTGGAAACACCATATATTTT
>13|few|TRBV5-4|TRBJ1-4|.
CASSLGRREKLFF
TGTGCCAGCAGCCTGGGACGGCGGGAAAAACTGTTTTTT
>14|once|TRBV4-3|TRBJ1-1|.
CASSQETRGSEAFF
TGCGCCAGCAGCCAAGAGACCCGGGGATCTGAAGCTTTCTTT
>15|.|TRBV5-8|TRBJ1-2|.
CASSIRGWVAYGYTF
TGTGCCAGCAGCATCAGGGGCTGGGTGGCCTATGGCTACACCTTC